This is a list of T cell receptor beta chains from one sample in a study of blood T cells in healthy people across ages. From the 5' RACE reads, TCRdb called clonotypes with MiXCR, one entry per CDR3 protein. Of some 700,000 distinct CDR3 sequences in the sample, 22% were seen once. Material: blood. The source is a man aged 65-85 years in good health. Each CDR3 is given with its conserved first and last residue. Fields, in order: clone size, D gene, V gene, J gene, CDR3 protein, CDR3 DNA. A D gene is named only where the DNA matches it firmly. Clone size appears in some rows only: once, few, many, or a class for an expanded clone.

size: .
D: .
V: TRBV6-6
J: TRBJ2-7
CDR3: CASSYSRRGIPDEQYF
DNA: TGTGCCAGCAGTTACTCGCGCCGGGGCATTCCCGACGAGCAGTACTTC

size: few
D: TRBD1
V: TRBV13
J: TRBJ1-1
CDR3: CASRIQGAGAEAFF
DNA: TGTGCCAGCAGGATACAGGGGGCGGGCGCTGAAGCTTTCTTT

size: few
D: TRBD2
V: TRBV3-1
J: TRBJ2-3
CDR3: CASSRRTSGSRDTQYF
DNA: TGTGCCAGCAGCCGCCGGACTAGCGGCTCTAGGGATACGCAGTATTTT

size: .
D: TRBD1
V: TRBV6-1
J: TRBJ2-7
CDR3: CASSEASRGTEQYF
DNA: TGTGCCAGCAGTGAAGCGAGCAGGGGGACCGAGCAGTACTTC

size: few
D: .
V: TRBV29-1
J: TRBJ2-5
CDR3: CSGEGSDQETQYF
DNA: TGCAGCGGAGAGGGGAGCGACCAAGAGACCCAGTACTTC

size: .
D: .
V: TRBV9
J: TRBJ1-1
CDR3: CASSVAGVGTEAFF
DNA: TGTGCCAGCAGCGTAGCTGGGGTTGGTACTGAAGCTTTCTTT

size: .
D: .
V: TRBV20-1
J: TRBJ1-4
CDR3: CSAKGLTEKLFF
DNA: TGCAGTGCCAAGGGCCTCACCGAAAAACTGTTTTTT

size: .
D: TRBD1
V: TRBV27
J: TRBJ1-5
CDR3: CTSRRGTGFQPQHF
DNA: TGTACCAGCAGGCGGGGGACAGGCTTTCAGCCCCAGCATTTT

size: .
D: .
V: TRBV14
J: TRBJ2-2
CDR3: CASSHEGFGTSNTGELFF
DNA: TGTGCCAGCAGCCATGAAGGGTTCGGGACAAGTAACACCGGGGAGCTGTTTTTT

size: few
D: TRBD2
V: TRBV18
J: TRBJ2-5
CDR3: CASSPATSSYQETQYF
DNA: TGTGCCAGCTCACCTGCGACTAGCTCGTACCAAGAGACCCAGTACTTC

size: .
D: TRBD1
V: TRBV20-1
J: TRBJ1-1
CDR3: CSARATGISEAFF
DNA: TGCAGTGCTAGAGCGACAGGGATTTCTGAAGCTTTCTTT

size: few
D: TRBD1
V: TRBV29-1
J: TRBJ1-1
CDR3: CSVGDRDNGAFF
DNA: TGCAGCGTCGGTGACAGGGATAACGGAGCTTTCTTT

size: few
D: .
V: TRBV2
J: TRBJ1-2
CDR3: CASRLNREGPTGYTF
DNA: TGTGCCAGCAGATTAAACAGGGAGGGACCGACGGGCTACACCTTC

size: .
D: .
V: TRBV5-1
J: TRBJ2-1
CDR3: CASSWGPSVSYNEQFF
DNA: TGCGCCAGCAGCTGGGGCCCTAGCGTTTCGTACAATGAGCAGTTCTTC

size: few
D: TRBD2
V: TRBV6-5
J: TRBJ2-1
CDR3: CASSYVLAGRDEQFF
DNA: TGTGCCAGCAGTTACGTGCTAGCGGGACGGGATGAGCAGTTCTTC

size: .
D: .
V: TRBV27
J: TRBJ1-2
CDR3: CASEGGGYTF
DNA: TGTGCCAGTGAAGGAGGGGGCTACACCTTC

size: many
D: TRBD1
V: TRBV12-3/TRBV12-4
J: TRBJ1-3
CDR3: CASRTDRETGNTIYF
DNA: TGTGCCAGCAGAACCGACAGGGAAACTGGAAACACCATATATTTT

size: .
D: .
V: TRBV14
J: TRBJ2-5
CDR3: CASSQARTVPQYF
DNA: TGTGCCAGCAGCCAGGCCCGGACAGTCCCCCAGTACTTC

size: few
D: .
V: TRBV5-5
J: TRBJ2-1
CDR3: CASSPGAWDGQFF
DNA: TGTGCCAGCAGCCCCGGTGCCTGGGATGGGCAGTTCTTC

size: .
D: .
V: TRBV5-1
J: TRBJ1-1
CDR3: CASSSILGGNTEAFF
DNA: TGCGCCAGCAGCTCAATTCTGGGGGGGAACACTGAAGCTTTCTTT

size: few
D: .
V: TRBV19
J: TRBJ2-1
CDR3: CATYPSGSYNEQFF
DNA: TGTGCGACTTACCCCTCCGGCTCCTACAATGAGCAGTTCTTC

size: .
D: TRBD2
V: TRBV29-1
J: TRBJ2-1
CDR3: CSVVPTSGYNEQFF
DNA: TGCAGCGTTGTCCCGACTAGCGGATACAATGAGCAGTTCTTC

size: few
D: TRBD2
V: TRBV4-1
J: TRBJ2-3
CDR3: CASSQLGLATDTQYF
DNA: TGCGCCAGCAGCCAATTAGGACTAGCCACAGATACGCAGTATTTT

size: few
D: .
V: TRBV27
J: TRBJ1-5
CDR3: CASSFWISNQPQHF
DNA: TGTGCCAGCAGTTTTTGGATTAGCAATCAGCCCCAGCATTTT

size: few
D: TRBD1
V: TRBV12-3/TRBV12-4
J: TRBJ1-2
CDR3: CASSRRQGIGYGYTF
DNA: TGTGCCAGCAGCCGTCGACAGGGAATAGGGTATGGCTACACCTTC

size: .
D: TRBD2
V: TRBV20-1
J: TRBJ2-5
CDR3: CSARWPAGGLETQYF
DNA: TGCAGTGCTAGATGGCCAGCGGGGGGGTTAGAGACCCAGTACTTC

size: few
D: .
V: TRBV6-5
J: TRBJ1-1
CDR3: CASSYSARVNTEAFF
DNA: TGTGCCAGCAGTTACTCCGCCAGGGTGAACACTGAAGCTTTCTTT